The 21 T cell receptor beta chains given below trace back to one sample, sequenced in a study of cytomegalovirus exposure and HLA in healthy donors. The PCR employed 60 Vbeta primers together with 13 Jbeta primers. The data were produced by immunoSEQ multiplex PCR, yet TCRdb's version contains in-frame clones alone and is incomplete. The table has more than 200,000 clones, about 75% seen once. Sequenced material: PBMCs. The receptors were sampled from a man between 18 and 29 years old in good health and CMV-seronegative.

The rearrangement uses TRBV7-2 and TRBJ2-7; 8 bases map to TRBD2. Germline V gives CDR1 SGHTA, CDR2 FQGNSA. The CDR3 is 13 amino acids. Trimming cost V 4 bases and J 7 bases; bases outside gene matches: 6. This CDR3 is CASSYYSGEEQYF. CDR3 coding DNA: TGTGCCAGCAGCTACTATAGCGGGGAGGAGCAGTACTTC. Together with reference TRBV7-2 and TRBJ2-7, the CDR3 gives the full variable domain: GAGVSQSPSNKVTEKGKDVELRCDPISGHTALYWYRQSLGQGLEFLIYFQGNSAPDKSGLPSDRFSAERTGGSVSTLTIQRTQQEDSAVYLCASSYYSGEEQYFGPGTRLTVT.

This clone was counted a single time. The chain has TRBV28 and TRBJ1-3, with D perhaps matching TRBD1 (5 bases). CDR3 length: 15 amino acids. Germline lookup yields CDR1 MDHEN and CDR2 SYDVKM. The V end was cut by 6 bases, the J end by 8 bases, with 20 bases between. CDR3 in amino acids: CASSSGLREGDTIYF. The CDR3 nucleotides read TGTGCCAGCAGCTCGGGACTAAGAGAGGGAGACACCATATATTTT. Combining the CDR3 with reference TRBV28 and TRBJ1-3 gives the whole variable domain DVKVTQSSRYLVKRTGEKVFLECVQDMDHENMFWYRQDPGLGLRLIYFSYDVKMKEKGDIPEGYSVSREKKERFSLILESASTNQTSMYLCASSSGLREGDTIYFGEGSWLTVV.

This clone was detected only once. V is TRBV25-1 and J is TRBJ1-1; 7 nucleotides agree with TRBD1. This CDR3 region has 12 residues. Germline CDR1 and CDR2: MGHDK and SYGVNS. The J segment lost 5 bases and the V segment lost 3 bases, leaving 0 bases of the junction unmatched. In DNA, the CDR3 is TGTGCCAGCAGTGACAGGGGGACTGAAGCTTTCTTT. Its protein is CASSDRGTEAFF.

Turning to this clone: At one end, the junction sequence differs from germline, possibly due to a read error. The chain recombines TRBV6-1 with TRBJ2-5; 9 nucleotides line up with TRBD2. CDR1 and CDR2 (germline): MNHNS, SASEGT. This CDR3 is 14 amino acids long. For the CDR3, the DNA is TGTGCCAGCAATGAAGCGGGAGGAGAGGAGACCCAGTACTTC. Translation gives CASNEAGGEETQYF.

The chain is built from TRBV15 and TRBJ2-1; TRBD2 agrees at 13 bases. Germline V lookup: CDR1 LNHNV, CDR2 YYDKDF (reference sequence). The CDR3 is 17 residues long. J lost 5 bases, V lost 3 bases, and 7 bases had no gene match. The CDR3, as DNA: TGTGCCACCAGCAGGGGACCCGGGACTAGCGGGAACAATGAGCAGTTCTTC. This encodes CATSRGPGTSGNNEQFF.

The chain has TRBV6-5 and TRBJ2-3, with 7 bases fitting TRBD1. CDR1 MNHEY and CDR2 SVGAGI come from the germline V gene. Trimming cost V 6 bases and J 3 bases; bases outside gene matches: 9. The CDR3 covers 15 residues. The CDR3 is CASSLTGARTDTQYF. CDR3 DNA: TGTGCCAGCAGCTTAACAGGGGCCCGGACAGATACGCAGTATTTT.

The V gene is TRBV27, the J gene TRBJ1-2; 8 bases fit TRBD1. The germline V gene has CDR1 MNHEY and CDR2 SMNVEV (reference sequence). V shed 6 bases and J 6 bases; nucleotides not matched to a gene: 6. The length of the CDR3 is 13 residues. CDR3 amino acids: CASSRTGKDGYTF. The CDR3 nucleotides are TGTGCCAGCAGCCGGACAGGGAAGGATGGCTACACCTTC.

This chain uses TRBV19 with TRBJ1-5; no definite D call. The V end lost 6 bases, the J end lost 3 bases, and 12 bases lay between the germline ends. The CDR3 has 14 residues. From germline, CDR1 is LNHDA and CDR2 SQIVND (reference sequence). The CDR3 is CASSREVLNQPQHF. CDR3 bases: TGTGCCAGTAGCCGGGAAGTTCTCAATCAGCCCCAGCATTTT.

The chain employs TRBV5-1 and TRBJ2-3; 13 nucleotides line up with TRBD2. Germline V lookup: CDR1 SGHRS, CDR2 YFSETQ. The CDR3 consists of 15 residues. Trimming at V came to 5 bases and at J to 5 bases, leaving 5 bases not matched to a gene. The CDR3 bases are TGCGCCAGCAGTCTACTAGCGGGGGGGCGAGATACGCAGTATTTT. Its translation is CASSLLAGGRDTQYF.

This clone has only one observation. The chain has TRBV5-6 and TRBJ1-4; the match to TRBD1 covers 7 bases. This CDR3 comprises 14 residues. CDR1 and CDR2 from the germline V gene are SGHDT and YYEEEE. The junction had 5 bases not matched to a gene; V was cut back by 1 base and J by 8 bases. The CDR3 DNA reads TGTGCCAGCAGCTTGACAGGGGAGGAGGAAAAACTGTTTTTT. Translating it yields CASSLTGEEEKLFF.

This chain joins TRBV19 and TRBJ2-1; 7 bases fit TRBD1. CDR1 LNHDA and CDR2 SQIVND come from the germline V gene (reference sequence). The ends lost 4 bases at V and 9 bases at J; junction bases unmatched: 9. The CDR3 is 14 amino acids. The CDR3 DNA reads as TGTGCCAGTAGTAAAGAACACGCAGGGGGTGAGCAGTTCTTC. Translating gives CASSKEHAGGEQFF.

The chain is built from TRBV10-3 and TRBJ1-2, with D possibly matching TRBD1 (6 bases). Trimming took 2 bases from V and 3 from J, leaving 7 bases between them. This CDR3 spans 13 amino acids. Germline CDR1 is ENHRY and CDR2 is SYGVKD. CDR3 DNA: TGTGCCATCAGTGAGCCAGGGGACTATGGCTACACCTTC. As protein: CAISEPGDYGYTF.

The V call is TRBV27, the J call TRBJ1-2; 7 positions match TRBD1. The junction had 13 bases not matched to a gene; V was cut back by 5 bases and J by 4 bases. Germline CDR1 MNHEY, CDR2 SMNVEV (reference sequence). This CDR3 is 16 amino acids long. This chain's CDR3 is CASSLDFETGFYGYTF. For the CDR3, the DNA is TGTGCCAGCAGTCTGGATTTCGAGACAGGGTTCTATGGCTACACCTTC.

The rearrangement links TRBV6-1 to TRBJ1-4; 9 nucleotides match TRBD1. The CDR3 extends over 15 amino acids. Germline V gives CDR1 MNHNS, CDR2 SASEGT. V trimming: 1 base; J trimming: 8 bases; junction bases outside the gene matches: 5. For the CDR3, the DNA is TGTGCCAGCAGTGAAGTTGGGACAGGGTCGGAAAAACTGTTTTTT. Protein: CASSEVGTGSEKLFF.

This chain links TRBV7-8 with TRBJ2-3; 7 bases are shared with TRBD2. The V gene's germline CDR1 is SGHVS and CDR2 FQNEAQ. This CDR3 has 16 amino acids. V lost 6 bases and J lost 0; bases outside the gene matches: 9. Here the CDR3 reads CASRLARMASTDTQYF. For the CDR3, the DNA is TGTGCCAGCAGACTAGCGCGAATGGCTAGCACAGATACGCAGTATTTT.

The chain recombines TRBV7-9 with TRBJ2-7; 9 bases fit TRBD1. J gave up 1 base and V 5 bases, and 3 bases lay outside the gene matches. Germline values: CDR1 SEHNR, CDR2 FQNEAQ (reference sequence). The CDR3 is made up of 14 amino acids. The CDR3 coding sequence is TGTGCCAGCAGCCTAGGGACAGGGTCCTACGAGCAGTACTTC. Residues: CASSLGTGSYEQYF.

This clone has more than one count but fewer than ten. The genes are TRBV27 and TRBJ2-3; TRBD2 aligns across 7 bases. This CDR3 has 15 residues. The junction had 8 bases not matched to a gene; V was cut back by 6 bases and J by 2 bases. Germline values: CDR1 MNHEY, CDR2 SMNVEV (reference sequence). The DNA of the CDR3 is TGTGCCAGCAGCCGGGGGACTACTATCACAGATACGCAGTATTTT. Protein sequence: CASSRGTTITDTQYF.

The chain combines TRBV11-2 with TRBJ2-1; 8 bases fit TRBD2. Germline V gene sequence: CDR1 SGHAT, CDR2 FQNNGV. The V gene end was trimmed by 1 base and the J gene end by 5 bases; junction bases not matched to a gene: 4. This CDR3 contains 15 residues. This CDR3 is CASSLVAGGHNEQFF. CDR3 coding DNA: TGTGCCAGCAGCTTAGTGGCGGGGGGACACAATGAGCAGTTCTTC.

V is TRBV6-6 and J is TRBJ1-6, with a tentative D call TRBD1 (6 bases). V was clipped by 5 bases and J by 7 bases, with 12 bases between them. Germline CDR1 reads MNHNY; CDR2 reads SVGAGI (reference sequence). The CDR3 runs to 14 residues. The CDR3 nucleotides read TGTGCCAGCAGTCCACAGGGTGGGAATTCACCCCTCCACTTT. Translated, it gives CASSPQGGNSPLHF.

This clone is a singleton in its sample. The V call is TRBV9, the J call TRBJ2-6; 10 nucleotides line up with TRBD1. Per germline, CDR1 SGDLS and CDR2 YYNGEE. The trim removed 0 bases at V and 2 bases at J, leaving 11 bases unmatched. CDR3 size: 20 residues. The CDR3 region has the DNA TGTGCCAGCAGCGTAGCCACCGGACGACAGGGGGCGGCTGGGGCCAACGTCCTGACTTTC. The encoded protein is CASSVATGRQGAAGANVLTF.

The J gene is TRBJ2-7, the V gene TRBV5-5; 8 nucleotides align to TRBD1. CDR3 length: 13 amino acids. V dropped 4 bases and J dropped 7; count of bases not matched to a gene: 7. CDR1 is SGHKS and CDR2 is YYEKEE in the germline V gene (reference sequence). CDR3: CASSQDRVGEQYF. CDR3 DNA: TGTGCCAGCAGCCAGGACAGGGTCGGGGAGCAGTACTTC.